Below are 14 T cell receptor beta chains sequenced from a single sample in a study of blood T cell repertoires in COVID-19. Method: immunoSEQ multiplex PCR; TCRdb's copy keeps in-frame clones and lacks some. The data hold 100,000 to 150,000 clones, with around 90% observed a single time. The sample comprised peripheral blood. Source of these receptors: a man aged 55 to 70 with COVID-19, enrolled during active disease.

This chain connects TRBV5-1 to TRBJ2-5, with D hard to call. Trimming shortened V by 4 bases and J by 5 bases, and 18 bases separated the two germline ends. This CDR3 spans 15 amino acids. The V gene's germline CDR1 is SGHRS and CDR2 YFSETQ. The CDR3 DNA is TGCGCCAGCAGCACATGGAATGAGAGAGGCGAGACCCAGTACTTC. This codes for CASSTWNERGETQYF.

The genes are TRBV2 and TRBJ1-1; 7 bases agree with TRBD1. V lost 6 bases and J lost 6; bases outside the gene matches: 7. Germline V gene lookup returns CDR1 SNHLY and CDR2 FYNNEI. The CDR3 runs 13 residues. The CDR3 DNA is TGTGCCAGCAGCCCCTCGCAGGGGGCTGAAGCTTTCTTT. It encodes CASSPSQGAEAFF.

The rearrangement uses TRBV30 and TRBJ2-7, with a weak D call TRBD2 (7 bases). Trimming shortened V by 1 base and J by 4 bases, and 11 bases separated the two germline ends. Germline loops: CDR1 GTSNPN, CDR2 SVGIG (reference sequence). The CDR3 runs to 13 residues. For the CDR3, the DNA is TGTGCCTGGAGTGAAGGGAGGGGGTACGAGCAGTACTTC. This codes for CAWSEGRGYEQYF.

The chain couples TRBV9 to TRBJ2-7; D may be TRBD2 (5 bases). The CDR3 is 13 amino acids. Per germline, CDR1 SGDLS and CDR2 YYNGEE. The V end lost 6 bases, the J end lost 6 bases, and 16 bases lay between the germline ends. CDR3 sequence reads: CASNQDGAGEQYF. DNA for the CDR3: TGTGCCAGCAACCAGGACGGTGCGGGCGAGCAGTACTTC.

The chain's CDR3 is CASSDTYEQYF. The CDR3 bases are TGCGCCAGCAGCGACACCTACGAGCAGTACTTC. This chain uses TRBV5-1 with TRBJ2-7; D is undetermined. This CDR3 has 11 amino acids. CDR1 and CDR2 (germline): SGHRS, YFSETQ. Trimming shortened V by 4 bases and J by 2 bases, and 4 bases separated the two germline ends. Using reference TRBV5-1 and TRBJ2-7 for the parts outside the CDR3, the full variable domain is KAGVTQTPRYLIKTRGQQVTLSCSPISGHRSVSWYQQTPGQGLQFLFEYFSETQRNKGNFPGRFSGRQFSNSRSEMNVSTLELGDSALYLCASSDTYEQYFGPGTRLTVT.

This sequence joins TRBV28 and TRBJ2-1; tentative D call: TRBD2 (6 bases). This CDR3 has 14 residues. Trimming stripped 8 bases from V and 5 bases from J, with 16 bases between. CDR1 MDHEN and CDR2 SYDVKM come from the germline V gene. CDR3 in DNA: TGTGCCAGCCGTATCGGCGGGACCGACAATGAGCAGTTCTTC. Amino acid sequence: CASRIGGTDNEQFF.

The chain has TRBV3-1 (or the pseudogene TRBV3-2) and TRBJ1-1, with 10 bases lining up with TRBD1. The CDR3 length is 16 residues. The V and J ends lost 4 bases and 1 base, in that order; junction bases with no gene match: 6. CDR1 is LGHDT, CDR2 YNNKEL, per germline (reference sequence). The DNA for the CDR3 is TGTGCCAGCAGCCCTCGACAGGGGGCTACGAACACTGAAGCTTTCTTT. It encodes CASSPRQGATNTEAFF.

This clone was detected once. The CDR3 reads CSVGERVSNTGELFF. CDR3 bases: TGCAGCGTTGGGGAGCGGGTCTCGAACACCGGGGAGCTGTTTTTT. This chain joins TRBV29-1 and TRBJ2-2; weak D call: TRBD2 (6 bases). The CDR3 length is 15 residues. CDR1 SQVTM and CDR2 ANQGSEA come from the germline V gene. Trimming shortened V by 4 bases and J by 0 bases, and 12 bases separated the two germline ends.

The J gene is TRBJ2-2, the V gene TRBV11-1, with 10 positions matching TRBD1. CDR3 length: 15 amino acids. Trimming at V came to 4 bases and at J to 4 bases, leaving 3 bases not matched to a gene. Germline V lookup: CDR1 SGHAT, CDR2 FQDESV (reference sequence). The CDR3 protein is CASSSTGGGTGELFF. The CDR3 nucleotides read TGTGCCAGCAGCTCGACAGGGGGCGGCACCGGGGAGCTGTTTTTT.

The chain links TRBV6-5 to TRBJ2-7, with TRBD2 matching over 12 bases. Germline V gene sequence: CDR1 MNHEY, CDR2 SVGAGI. V dropped 0 bases and J dropped 0; count of bases not matched to a gene: 0. The CDR3 is 16 amino acids. As DNA, the CDR3 is TGTGCCAGCAGTTACTCGACTAGCGGGAGCTCCTACGAGCAGTACTTC. Translated, it gives CASSYSTSGSSYEQYF.

The V gene is TRBV10-1, the J gene TRBJ2-2; no firm D call. Trimming cost V 3 bases and J 8 bases, with 13 bases left between them. This CDR3 is 14 amino acids long. Germline V gives CDR1 WNHNN, CDR2 SYGVQD (reference sequence). The CDR3 sequence is CASSDSSYGGELFF. CDR3 bases: TGCGCCAGCAGTGATTCCTCCTACGGGGGGGAGCTGTTTTTT.

The chain links TRBV6-6 to TRBJ2-1, with 9 bases lining up with TRBD2. Germline trimming cut 5 bases from V and 6 bases from J; bases unmatched to any gene: 11. Germline CDR1 reads MNHNY; CDR2 reads SVGAGI (reference sequence). This CDR3 has 16 residues. CDR3 nucleotides: TGTGCCAGCAGTCAAACCCTAGCGGGAACTACCAATGAGCAGTTCTTC. It specifies CASSQTLAGTTNEQFF.

The chain recombines TRBV27 with TRBJ1-2, with unresolved D. CDR3 length: 13 amino acids. V dropped 3 bases and J dropped 3 bases, with 8 bases sitting between them. Germline values: CDR1 MNHEY, CDR2 SMNVEV (reference sequence). CDR3 DNA: TGTGCCAGCAGTTTCAACAGCCACTATGGCTACACCTTC. It encodes CASSFNSHYGYTF.

A word on this clone: The same CDR3 can be traced to other DNA sequences in this sample. V and J are TRBV27 and TRBJ2-7; 7 nucleotides match TRBD1. Germline CDR1 is MNHEY and CDR2 is SMNVEV (reference sequence). Trimming at V came to 5 bases and at J to 2 bases, leaving 3 bases not matched to a gene. The CDR3 length is 13 residues. In nucleotides, the CDR3 is TGTGCCAGCAGTCCACAGGGGCCCTACGAGCAGTACTTC. Translated, it gives CASSPQGPYEQYF.